The rows below give T cell receptor beta chains drawn from one sample of a study of CD8 T cells in ankylosing spondylitis. TCRdb reanalysed the 5' RACE reads using MiXCR and keeps one entry per CDR3 protein. The sample holds under 300,000 distinct CDR3 sequences, about 11% seen once. Sequenced: blood, either unsorted or a sorted T cell fraction (not recorded which). All receptors derive from a male donor with ankylosing spondylitis or in good health (not recorded which). CDR3s include the opening cysteine and the closing phenylalanine or tryptophan. A D gene is named only where the DNA matches it firmly. A row's size may be missing; if present it is once, few, many or a size class.

>many|-|TRBV4-1|TRBJ2-1
CASSHFVSGQNNEQFF
TGCGCCAGCAGCCACTTTGTGTCTGGACAGAACAATGAGCAGTTCTTC
>-|-|TRBV6-1|TRBJ1-4
CASSQSRGAEKLFF
TGTGCCAGCAGTCAATCAAGGGGCGCTGAAAAACTGTTTTTT
>-|TRBD2|TRBV6-1|TRBJ2-5
CASMASGGQETQYF
TGTGCCAGCATGGCTAGCGGGGGCCAAGAGACCCAGTACTTC
>many|TRBD2|TRBV20-1|TRBJ2-7
CSAMEREPIEQYF
TGCAGTGCTATGGAGCGGGAGCCTATCGAGCAGTACTTC
>many|-|TRBV9|TRBJ2-7
CASSGQVGYEQYF
TGTGCCAGCAGCGGACAGGTCGGCTACGAGCAGTACTTC
>many|TRBD1|TRBV7-2|TRBJ1-1
CASSLDRYTEAFF
TGTGCCAGCAGCCTGGACAGGTACACTGAAGCTTTCTTT
>-|-|TRBV7-8|TRBJ1-5
CASSLRQGPPQPQHF
TGTGCCAGCAGCTTACGGCAGGGACCCCCCCAGCCCCAGCATTTT
>few|-|TRBV29-1|TRBJ2-1
CSVTYNEQFF
TGCAGCGTTACCTACAATGAGCAGTTCTTC
>many|-|TRBV20-1|TRBJ1-2
CSARDFRGVDGYTF
TGCAGTGCTAGAGACTTTAGGGGGGTGGATGGCTACACCTTC
>-|-|TRBV10-3|TRBJ1-2
CAISAKAGYTF
TGTGCCATCAGTGCGAAGGCAGGCTACACCTTC
>-|TRBD2|TRBV3-1|TRBJ2-5
CASSQVGGLAGRETQYF
TGTGCCAGCAGCCAAGTCGGCGGACTAGCGGGACGGGAGACCCAGTACTTC
>-|-|TRBV12-3/TRBV12-4|TRBJ2-3
CASTTYADTQYF
TGTGCCAGCACCACCTACGCAGATACGCAGTATTTT
>once|TRBD2|TRBV18|TRBJ2-1
CASSPGTSGRSVVEQFF
TGTGCCAGCTCACCAGGGACTAGCGGGAGAAGTGTGGTTGAGCAGTTCTTC
>few|-|TRBV9|TRBJ2-5
CASSVAPGAETQYF
TGTGCCAGCAGCGTAGCTCCAGGGGCCGAGACCCAGTACTTC
>many|-|TRBV12-3/TRBV12-4|TRBJ1-2
CASSLGYYGYTF
TGTGCCAGCAGTTTAGGGTACTATGGCTACACCTTC
>many|-|TRBV10-2|TRBJ2-2
CASSAEVSGELFF
TGCGCCAGCAGTGCAGAGGTTAGCGGGGAGCTGTTTTTT
>few|-|TRBV7-9|TRBJ2-7
CASSLSHDEQYF
TGTGCCAGCAGCTTGAGCCACGATGAGCAGTACTTC
>few|-|TRBV12-3/TRBV12-4|TRBJ2-1
CASSAGLYNEQFF
TGTGCCAGCAGCGCGGGACTGTACAATGAGCAGTTCTTC
>few|-|TRBV20-1|TRBJ2-7
CSARDRTTYEQYF
TGCAGTGCTAGGGACAGAACCACCTACGAGCAGTACTTC
>many|TRBD2|TRBV12-3/TRBV12-4|TRBJ2-1
CASSHGRTSIDEQFF
TGTGCCAGCAGCCACGGGAGGACTAGTATCGATGAGCAGTTCTTC
>many|-|TRBV5-1|TRBJ2-7
CASRAQGGLNEQYF
TGCGCCAGCAGGGCGCAGGGGGGGCTCAACGAGCAGTACTTC
>-|-|TRBV12-3/TRBV12-4|TRBJ2-6
CASSPRHLTRANVLTF
TGTGCCAGCAGTCCCAGGCACCTAACAAGGGCCAACGTCCTGACTTTC
>many|TRBD2|TRBV27|TRBJ2-2
CASSLALPWSGIDGELFF
TGTGCCAGCAGTTTAGCGCTCCCGTGGAGCGGGATTGACGGGGAGCTGTTTTTT
>many|TRBD2|TRBV5-1|TRBJ2-1
CASSLAGLAGGGEQFF
TGCGCCAGCAGCTTGGCCGGGCTAGCGGGAGGGGGTGAGCAGTTCTTC
>-|-|TRBV18|TRBJ1-1
CASSPTNVGAKVGTEAFF
TGTGCCAGCTCACCAACCAATGTGGGGGCAAAGGTGGGCACTGAAGCTTTCTTT
>many|-|TRBV20-1|TRBJ2-7
CSARSRDYEQYF
TGCAGTGCTAGGAGCAGGGACTACGAGCAGTACTTC
>-|TRBD1|TRBV4-1|TRBJ1-1
CASTGQGDTEAFF
TGCGCCAGCACGGGACAGGGTGATACTGAAGCTTTCTTT
>many|TRBD1|TRBV5-1|TRBJ2-6
CASSLGTGQGSGANVLTF
TGCGCCAGCAGCTTGGGAACGGGACAGGGTAGCGGGGCCAACGTCCTGACTTTC
>-|TRBD1|TRBV3-1|TRBJ2-1
CASSQGQGARNEQFF
TGTGCCAGCAGCCAAGGGCAGGGGGCGCGTAATGAGCAGTTCTTC
>-|-|TRBV12-3/TRBV12-4|TRBJ2-1
CASSPYSFRRLYNEQFF
TGTGCCAGCAGCCCTTACAGTTTCCGCCGTCTATACAATGAGCAGTTCTTC
>few|-|TRBV7-8|TRBJ2-3
CASSRVHATDTQYF
TGTGCCAGCAGCCGGGTCCACGCCACAGATACGCAGTATTTT
>many|-|TRBV5-1|TRBJ2-1
CASSWGRPPWRGVSYNEQFF
TGCGCCAGCAGCTGGGGCAGGCCCCCCTGGCGGGGCGTCTCCTACAATGAGCAGTTCTTC
>-|-|TRBV7-9|TRBJ2-1
CASSLARVINEQFF
TGTGCCAGCAGCTTAGCTAGGGTTATCAATGAGCAGTTCTTC
>many|TRBD2|TRBV20-1|TRBJ2-1
CSSQRGIFLNEQFF
TGCAGCTCACAGCGGGGGATTTTTCTCAATGAGCAGTTCTTC
>many|TRBD2|TRBV10-3|TRBJ2-5
CAISDPGLAKETQYF
TGTGCCATCAGTGACCCGGGACTAGCGAAAGAGACCCAGTACTTC
>few|-|TRBV5-1|TRBJ2-7
CASSAQGRSYEQYF
TGCGCCAGCAGCGCCCAGGGACGGTCCTACGAGCAGTACTTC
>-|TRBD1|TRBV25-1|TRBJ2-7
CANSVGQGDHEQYF
TGTGCCAACAGTGTAGGACAGGGGGACCACGAGCAGTACTTC
>-|TRBD2|TRBV29-1|TRBJ2-1
CSVEALAGTEQFF
TGCAGCGTTGAGGCTCTAGCGGGAACTGAGCAGTTCTTC
>many|TRBD1|TRBV7-3|TRBJ2-4
CASSLTGTGLDKNIQYF
TGTGCCAGCAGCTTAACTGGGACAGGGTTGGACAAAAACATTCAGTACTTC
>many|-|TRBV29-1|TRBJ1-1
CSAEGENMNTEAFF
TGCAGCGCCGAGGGAGAAAACATGAACACTGAAGCTTTCTTT
>few|-|TRBV2|TRBJ2-3
CTSSLKRGSRQSTDTQYF
TGTACCAGCAGTTTAAAGAGGGGGAGCCGACAGTCCACAGATACGCAGTATTTT
>-|TRBD2|TRBV12-3/TRBV12-4|TRBJ2-3
CASSPWGSGDTDTQYF
TGTGCCAGCAGTCCCTGGGGTAGCGGGGACACAGATACGCAGTATTTT
>many|-|TRBV29-1|TRBJ2-3
CSVEEFSSGATDTQYF
TGCAGCGTTGAAGAGTTTTCTTCGGGGGCCACAGATACGCAGTATTTT
>many|TRBD1|TRBV29-1|TRBJ2-1
CSVEGGQGLYNEQFF
TGCAGCGTTGAAGGGGGACAGGGTCTGTACAATGAGCAGTTCTTC
>many|-|TRBV7-6|TRBJ2-5
CASSRMTVETQYF
TGTGCCAGCAGCCGGATGACTGTTGAGACCCAGTACTTC
>few|-|TRBV4-1|TRBJ2-7
CASSQDPTDYEQYF
TGCGCCAGCAGCCAAGATCCGACTGACTACGAGCAGTACTTC